This T cell receptor (beta chain) was recorded in a study of chemoradiotherapy in HPV16-positive cancers. Whole-study results and caveats: During treatment, candidate HPV-specific clones and E7-related motifs expanded in tumor.

The CDR3 covers 11 residues. Germline assignment: CDR1 DFQATT and CDR2 SNEGSKA (reference sequence). The V and J ends lost 5 bases and 0 bases respectively, with 4 bases between them. TCRdb keeps only in-frame clones here, not all; method: immunoSEQ multiplex PCR. The sample has about 9,500 clones, 84% seen once. On this clone: What it binds is not known.

The specimen comprised blood, sampled from a patient who underwent chemoradiotherapy. The TCR originated in a human donor with HPV-associated anogenital cancer. The V and J genes are TRBV20-1 and TRBJ2-5; no clear D gene. CDR3 region: CSAGYQETQYF. Here the CDR3 DNA reads TGCAGTGCTGGGTACCAAGAGACCCAGTACTTC.